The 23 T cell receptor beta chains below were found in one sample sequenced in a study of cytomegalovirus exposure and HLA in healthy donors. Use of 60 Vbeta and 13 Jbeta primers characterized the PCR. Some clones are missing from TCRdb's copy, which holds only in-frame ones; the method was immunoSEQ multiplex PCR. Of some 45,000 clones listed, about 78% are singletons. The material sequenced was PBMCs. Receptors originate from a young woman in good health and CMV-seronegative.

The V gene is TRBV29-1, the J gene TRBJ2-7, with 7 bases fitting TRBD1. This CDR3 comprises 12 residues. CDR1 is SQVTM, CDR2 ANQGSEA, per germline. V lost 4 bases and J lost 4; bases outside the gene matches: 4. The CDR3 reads CSVVGGRYEQYF. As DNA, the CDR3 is TGCAGCGTTGTAGGGGGCAGATACGAGCAGTACTTC.

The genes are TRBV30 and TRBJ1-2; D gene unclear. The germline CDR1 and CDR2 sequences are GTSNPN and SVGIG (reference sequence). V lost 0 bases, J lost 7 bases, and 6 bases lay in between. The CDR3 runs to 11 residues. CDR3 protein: CAWSVLPGYTF. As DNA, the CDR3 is TGTGCCTGGAGTGTTCTTCCTGGCTACACCTTC.

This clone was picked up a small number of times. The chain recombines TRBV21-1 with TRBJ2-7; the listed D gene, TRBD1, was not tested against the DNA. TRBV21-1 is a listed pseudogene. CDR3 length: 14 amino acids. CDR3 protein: CASSKEGQGYEQYF. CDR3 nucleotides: TGTGCCAGCAGCAAAGAGGGCCAGGGCTACGAGCAGTACTTC.

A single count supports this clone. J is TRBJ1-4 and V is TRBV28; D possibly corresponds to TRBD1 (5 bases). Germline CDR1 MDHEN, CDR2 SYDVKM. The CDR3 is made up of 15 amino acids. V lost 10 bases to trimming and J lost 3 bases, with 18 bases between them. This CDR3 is CATAGSGLANEKLFF. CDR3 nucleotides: TGTGCCACCGCAGGATCAGGGTTAGCTAATGAAAAACTGTTTTTT. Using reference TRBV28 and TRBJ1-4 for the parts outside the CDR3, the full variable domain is DVKVTQSSRYLVKRTGEKVFLECVQDMDHENMFWYRQDPGLGLRLIYFSYDVKMKEKGDIPEGYSVSREKKERFSLILESASTNQTSMYLCATAGSGLANEKLFFGSGTQLSVL.

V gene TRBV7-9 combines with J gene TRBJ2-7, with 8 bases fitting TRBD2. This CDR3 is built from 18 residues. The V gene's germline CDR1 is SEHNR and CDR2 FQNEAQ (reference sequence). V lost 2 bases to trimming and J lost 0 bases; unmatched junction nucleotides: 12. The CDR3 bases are TGTGCCAGCAGCTTACTACCCGGGGGGGCCCCGAGCTCCTACGAGCAGTACTTC. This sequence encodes CASSLLPGGAPSSYEQYF. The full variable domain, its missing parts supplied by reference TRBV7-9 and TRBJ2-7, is DTGVSQNPRHKITKRGQNVTFRCDPISEHNRLYWYRQTLGQGPEFLTYFQNEAQLEKSRLLSDRFSAERPKGSFSTLEIQRTEQGDSAMYLCASSLLPGGAPSSYEQYFGPGTRLTVT.

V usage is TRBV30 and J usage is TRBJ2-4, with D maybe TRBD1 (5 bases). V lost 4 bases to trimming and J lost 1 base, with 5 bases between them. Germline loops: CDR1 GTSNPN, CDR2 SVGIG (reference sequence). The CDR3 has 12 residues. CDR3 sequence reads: CAWTGAKNIQYF. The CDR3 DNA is TGTGCCTGGACAGGGGCCAAAAACATTCAGTACTTC. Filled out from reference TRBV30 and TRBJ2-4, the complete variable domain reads SQTIHQWPATLVQPVGSPLSLECTVEGTSNPNLYWYRQAAGRGLQLLFYSVGIGQISSEVPQNLSASRPQDRQFILSSKKLLLSDSGFYLCAWTGAKNIQYFGAGTRLSVL.

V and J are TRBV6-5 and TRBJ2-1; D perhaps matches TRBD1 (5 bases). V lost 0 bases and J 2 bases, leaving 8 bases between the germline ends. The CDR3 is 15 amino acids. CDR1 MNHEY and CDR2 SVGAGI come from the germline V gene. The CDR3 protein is CASSYSAGTYNEQFF. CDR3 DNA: TGTGCCAGCAGTTACTCGGCAGGGACCTACAATGAGCAGTTCTTC.

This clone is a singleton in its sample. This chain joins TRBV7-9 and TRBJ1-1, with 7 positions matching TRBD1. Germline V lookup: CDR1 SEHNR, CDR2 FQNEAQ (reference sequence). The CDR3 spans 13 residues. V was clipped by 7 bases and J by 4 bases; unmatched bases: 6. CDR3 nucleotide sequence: TGTGCCAGCACCACGTACAGGGGCACTGAAGCTTTCTTT. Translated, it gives CASTTYRGTEAFF.

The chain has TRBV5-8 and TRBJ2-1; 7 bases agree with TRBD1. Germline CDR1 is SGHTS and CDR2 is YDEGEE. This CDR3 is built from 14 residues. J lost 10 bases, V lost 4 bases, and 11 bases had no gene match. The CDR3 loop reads CASSLLDGTDEQFF. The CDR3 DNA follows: TGTGCCAGCAGCCTACTAGACGGGACAGACGAGCAGTTCTTC.

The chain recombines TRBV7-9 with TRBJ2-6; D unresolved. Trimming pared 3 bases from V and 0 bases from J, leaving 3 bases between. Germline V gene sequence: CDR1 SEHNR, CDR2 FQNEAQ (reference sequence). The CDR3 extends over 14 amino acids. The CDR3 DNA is TGTGCCAGCAGCTTCTACTCTGGGGCCAACGTCCTGACTTTC. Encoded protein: CASSFYSGANVLTF.

The CDR3 sequence: CASSSGTYNEQFF. The CDR3 DNA follows: TGTGCCAGCTCTAGCGGTACCTACAATGAGCAGTTCTTC. The V call is TRBV27, the J call TRBJ2-1, with TRBD2 identical over 7 bases. Trimming at V came to 8 bases and at J to 2 bases, leaving 3 bases not matched to a gene. Germline V CDR1 and CDR2: MNHEY, SMNVEV (reference sequence). The CDR3 is made up of 13 amino acids.

The CDR3 nucleotides read TGTGCCATCAGTGAGCCGACACGATGGGTTGAGCAGTTCTTC. Amino acid sequence: CAISEPTRWVEQFF. The J gene is TRBJ2-1, the V gene TRBV10-3; no definite D call. V was cut by 2 bases and J by 9 bases, with 14 bases left in between. CDR3 length equals 14 residues. From germline, CDR1 is ENHRY and CDR2 SYGVKD.

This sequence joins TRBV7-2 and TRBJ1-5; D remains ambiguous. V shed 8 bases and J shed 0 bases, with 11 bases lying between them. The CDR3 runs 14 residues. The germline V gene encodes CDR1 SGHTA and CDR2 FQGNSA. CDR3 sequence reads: CASGGPYSNQPQHF. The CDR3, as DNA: TGTGCCAGCGGAGGGCCTTATAGCAATCAGCCCCAGCATTTT.

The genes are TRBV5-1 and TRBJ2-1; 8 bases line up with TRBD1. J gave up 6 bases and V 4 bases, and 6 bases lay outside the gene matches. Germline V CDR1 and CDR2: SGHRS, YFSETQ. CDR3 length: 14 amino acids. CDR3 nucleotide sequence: TGCGCCAGCAGCGGATCCGGGACAGGCAATGAGCAGTTCTTC. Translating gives CASSGSGTGNEQFF.

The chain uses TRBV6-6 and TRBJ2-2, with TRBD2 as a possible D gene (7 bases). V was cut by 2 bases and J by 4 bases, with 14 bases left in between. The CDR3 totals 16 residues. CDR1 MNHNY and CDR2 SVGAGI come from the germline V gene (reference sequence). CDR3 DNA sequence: TGTGCCAGCAGTTACCCCGGGGGGCAGGCCACCGGGGAGCTGTTTTTT. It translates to CASSYPGGQATGELFF.

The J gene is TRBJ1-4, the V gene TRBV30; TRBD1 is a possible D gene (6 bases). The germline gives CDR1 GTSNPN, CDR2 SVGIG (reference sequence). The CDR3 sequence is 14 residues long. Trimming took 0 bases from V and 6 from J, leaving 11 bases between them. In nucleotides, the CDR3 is TGTGCCTGGAGTGTACAGGGCCCACATGAAAAACTGTTTTTT. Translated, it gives CAWSVQGPHEKLFF.

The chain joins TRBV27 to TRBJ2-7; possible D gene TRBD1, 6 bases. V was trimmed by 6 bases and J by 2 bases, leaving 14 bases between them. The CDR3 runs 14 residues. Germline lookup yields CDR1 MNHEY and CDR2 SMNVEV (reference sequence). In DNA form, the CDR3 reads TGTGCCAGCAGGAAGGAGGACAGAACCTACGAGCAGTACTTC. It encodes CASRKEDRTYEQYF.

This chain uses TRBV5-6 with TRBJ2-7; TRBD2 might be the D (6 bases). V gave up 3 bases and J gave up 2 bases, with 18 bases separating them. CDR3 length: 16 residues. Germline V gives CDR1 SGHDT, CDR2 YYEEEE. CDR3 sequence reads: CASSSTPLRDPYEQYF. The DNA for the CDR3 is TGTGCCAGCAGCTCAACACCCCTGCGGGACCCCTACGAGCAGTACTTC.

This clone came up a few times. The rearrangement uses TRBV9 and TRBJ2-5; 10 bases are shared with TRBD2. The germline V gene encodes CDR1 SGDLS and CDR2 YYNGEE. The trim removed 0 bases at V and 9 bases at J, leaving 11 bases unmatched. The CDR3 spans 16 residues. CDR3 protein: CASSVGASGSGESQYF. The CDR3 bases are TGTGCCAGCAGCGTAGGGGCTAGCGGGAGTGGGGAGTCCCAGTACTTC.

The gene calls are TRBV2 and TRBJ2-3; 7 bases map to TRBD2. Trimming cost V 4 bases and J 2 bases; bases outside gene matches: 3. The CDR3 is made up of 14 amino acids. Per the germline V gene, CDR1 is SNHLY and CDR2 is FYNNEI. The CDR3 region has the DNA TGTGCCAGCAGTGGACTAGCAAACACAGATACGCAGTATTTT. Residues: CASSGLANTDTQYF.

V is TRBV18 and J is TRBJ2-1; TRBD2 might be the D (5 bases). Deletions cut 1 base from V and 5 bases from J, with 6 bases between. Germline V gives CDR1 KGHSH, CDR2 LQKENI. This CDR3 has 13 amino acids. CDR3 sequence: CASSPRENNEQFF. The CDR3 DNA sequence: TGTGCCAGCTCACCACGGGAGAACAATGAGCAGTTCTTC. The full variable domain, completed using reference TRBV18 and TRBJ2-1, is NAGVMQNPRHLVRRRGQEARLRCSPMKGHSHVYWYRQLPEEGLKFMVYLQKENIIDESGMPKERFSAEFPKEGPSILRIQQVVRGDSAAYFCASSPRENNEQFFGPGTRLTVL.

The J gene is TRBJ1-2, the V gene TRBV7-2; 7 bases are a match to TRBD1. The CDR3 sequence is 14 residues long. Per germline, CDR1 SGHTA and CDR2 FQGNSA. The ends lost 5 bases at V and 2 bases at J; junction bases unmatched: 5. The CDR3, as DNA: TGTGCCAGCAGCCGACAGGGCGGCAACTATGGCTACACCTTC. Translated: CASSRQGGNYGYTF.

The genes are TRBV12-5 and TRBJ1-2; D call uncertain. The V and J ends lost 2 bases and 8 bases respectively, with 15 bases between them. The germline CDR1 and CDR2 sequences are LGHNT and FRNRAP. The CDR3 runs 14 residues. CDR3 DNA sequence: TGTGCTAGTGGTTTGTCGTCCGGGAGCAGGGGCTACACCTTC. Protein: CASGLSSGSRGYTF.